Below are 3 T cell receptor beta chains sequenced from a single sample in a study of cytomegalovirus exposure and HLA in healthy donors. PCR involved 60 Vbeta and 13 Jbeta primers. TCRdb keeps only in-frame clones here, not all; method: immunoSEQ multiplex PCR. The sample lists about 190,000 clones, approximately 80% occurring once. The sample comprised PBMCs. These receptors originate from a woman aged 40 to 49 in good health and CMV-seronegative.

In this sample, this clone turned up a few times. The rearrangement uses TRBV30 and TRBJ1-1, with D unresolved. V was trimmed by 1 base and J by 2 bases, leaving 8 bases between them. The CDR3 has 13 residues. Per germline, CDR1 GTSNPN and CDR2 SVGIG (reference sequence). In DNA, the CDR3 is TGTGCCTGGAGTGCACAGTCCAACACTGAAGCTTTCTTT. The encoded protein is CAWSAQSNTEAFF.

The CDR3: CASSEETGFFYSPLHF. The CDR3 DNA sequence: TGTGCCAGCAGTGAAGAGACAGGGTTTTTTTATTCACCCCTCCACTTT. The J gene is TRBJ1-6, the V gene TRBV6-1; TRBD1 aligns across 7 bases. The CDR3 spans 16 residues. After removal of 1 base from V and 8 bases from J, the junction contained 8 bases not matched to a gene. Germline loops: CDR1 MNHNS, CDR2 SASEGT.

The J gene is TRBJ2-5, the V gene TRBV7-2, with 10 nucleotides matching TRBD2. The germline CDR1 and CDR2 sequences are SGHTA and FQGNSA. The ends lost 5 bases at V and 4 bases at J; junction bases unmatched: 4. This CDR3 spans 14 amino acids. The CDR3 DNA follows: TGTGCCAGCAGCCAGTCTAGCGGGAGAGAGACCCAGTACTTC. Translated: CASSQSSGRETQYF.